This T cell receptor beta chain appears in the sequencing data of a study of memory CD4+ T cells and cytomegalovirus serostatus. At the level of the study: This sample comes from healthy Belgian adults, fewer than 10 CMV seropositive, about 23 seronegative.

Trimming removed 4 bases at V and 2 bases at J, with 8 bases between. This CDR3 comprises 14 residues. From germline, CDR1 is SGHTA and CDR2 FQGTGA. Measured with immunoSEQ multiplex PCR; TCRdb has only the in-frame clones, and not every one. The sample lists tens of thousands of clones, over 60% occurring once. The sort gate was single viable CD3+CD4+CD8-CD45RO+ cells for memory CD4+ T cells. Source material: memory CD4+ T cells from blood. The clonotype comes from an adult in good health and CMV-seronegative. The rearrangement uses TRBV7-3 and TRBJ2-2, with D possibly matching TRBD1 (5 bases). The CDR3 nucleotides read TGTGCCAGCAGCTCGACAGTCAACACCGGGGAGCTGTTTTTT. This sequence encodes CASSSTVNTGELFF. The full variable domain, in which reference TRBV7-3 and TRBJ2-2 provide the parts outside the CDR3, is GAGVSQTPSNKVTEKGKYVELRCDPISGHTALYWYRQSLGQGPEFLIYFQGTGAADDSGLPNDRFFAVRPEGSVSTLKIQRTERGDSAVYLCASSSTVNTGELFFGEGSRLTVL.